The entry that follows covers one TCR beta chain sequence. Antigen: not known. Using its own MiXCR run on the RT-PCR reads, TCRdb lists one record per CDR3 protein. Of about 520,000 distinct CDR3 sequences detected, approximately 11% appear once; the ten largest clones hold 10% to 15%. This sample was taken from a study of response to subunit inactivated influenza vaccine. Study results and limitations: Authors suggested seasonal influenza vaccinations each recruit few new T cells.

The junction had 11 bases not matched to a gene; V was cut back by 1 base and J by 8 bases. The CDR3 has 16 residues. Per the germline V gene, CDR1 is SGHDN and CDR2 is FVKESK. The TCR originated in a man aged 50 to 60 who received an inactivated influenza vaccine. The sample in question was PBMCs from blood, obtained roughly 46 days after vaccination. The V gene is TRBV14, the J gene TRBJ2-4; the match to TRBD2 covers 7 bases. CDR3 nucleotide sequence: TGTGCCAGCAGCCAAGCCCGGGGCGTCGCGGGGGACATTCAGTACTTC. This codes for CASSQARGVAGDIQYF.